The 32 T cell receptor beta chains reported below all come from one sample, sequenced in a study of T-cell reconstitution after alpha-beta-depleted transplantation in children. Unique molecular identifiers were used to barcode this TCRbeta library. Each CDR3 protein gets one entry after TCRdb re-called the PCR reads with MiXCR. The sample shows around 140,000 distinct CDR3 sequences, about 9% of them seen only once. Sample: PBMCs, mostly from graft donor cells, taken 180 days after TCRalphabeta/CD19-depleted stem cell transplant. The receptor set was obtained from a female patient aged 2 to 10 who had a stem cell transplant for congenital amegakaryocytic thrombocytopenia, so the T cells may come from the graft donor.

This clonotype was counted ten times or more. V usage is TRBV12-3 or TRBV12-4 and J usage is TRBJ2-2; the D gene is possibly TRBD2 (7 bases). Trimming cost V 6 bases and J 3 bases, with 11 bases left between them. The CDR3 has 14 amino acids. CDR3 protein: CASREGGYTGELFF. In nucleotides, the CDR3 is TGTGCCAGCAGGGAGGGGGGGTACACCGGGGAGCTGTTTTTT.

In its sample, this clonotype was seen many times. The rearrangement links TRBV5-6 to TRBJ2-7; D unclear. Trimming removed 1 base at V and 3 bases at J, with 14 bases between. The CDR3 consists of 15 residues. Looked up from germline, CDR1 is SGHDT and CDR2 is YYEEEE. CDR3 loop: CASSLKGRKNYEQYF. The CDR3, as DNA: TGTGCCAGCAGCTTGAAGGGTCGGAAGAACTACGAGCAGTACTTC. Full variable domain (outside the CDR3, taken from reference TRBV5-6 and TRBJ2-7): DAGVTQSPTHLIKTRGQQVTLRCSPKSGHDTVSWYQQALGQGPQFIFQYYEEEERQRGNFPDRFSGHQFPNYSSELNVNALLLGDSALYLCASSLKGRKNYEQYFGPGTRLTVT.

This clonotype was seen at least ten times. The rearrangement uses TRBV12-3 or TRBV12-4 and TRBJ1-1; no clear D gene. The CDR3 runs to 11 residues. The ends were cut back, 1 base at V and 10 bases at J, with 7 bases in the middle. The CDR3 protein is CASSLGVGAFF. CDR3 in DNA: TGTGCCAGCAGTTTAGGGGTAGGAGCTTTCTTT.

The table lists this clonotype with many counts. The J gene is TRBJ2-5, the V gene TRBV12-3 or TRBV12-4; the D gene is possibly TRBD1 (5 bases). Deletions cut 1 base from V and 4 bases from J, with 7 bases between. There are 13 residues in the CDR3. The CDR3 protein is CASSLERGETQYF. In nucleotides, the CDR3 is TGTGCCAGCAGTTTAGAAAGGGGAGAGACCCAGTACTTC.

The sample holds many counts of this clonotype. The chain is built from TRBV5-1 and TRBJ1-5, with D possibly matching TRBD1 (5 bases). Trimming shortened V by 4 bases and J by 3 bases, and 14 bases separated the two germline ends. The length of the CDR3 is 15 residues. In germline, CDR1 is SGHRS, CDR2 YFSETQ. The DNA of the CDR3 is TGCGCCAGCAGCCCGCTGGGCAGGGACAATCAGCCCCAGCATTTT. This encodes CASSPLGRDNQPQHF.

This chain connects TRBV18 to TRBJ1-6; D uncertain. V dropped 4 bases and J dropped 9 bases, with 13 bases sitting between them. The CDR3 has 14 amino acids. Germline CDR1 reads KGHSH; CDR2 reads LQKENI. CDR3 sequence: CASSQQKSSSPLHF. The CDR3, as DNA: TGTGCCAGCTCACAACAAAAATCGAGTTCACCCCTCCACTTT.

This clonotype was detected ten times or more. The rearrangement uses TRBV27 and TRBJ2-7; 8 bases fit TRBD1. CDR1 is MNHEY, CDR2 SMNVEV, per germline (reference sequence). J was trimmed by 4 bases and V by 3 bases; bases with no gene match: 11. This CDR3 comprises 16 residues. CDR3: CASSFGGRGLLYEQYF. CDR3 in DNA: TGTGCCAGCAGTTTTGGCGGCAGGGGGCTCCTGTACGAGCAGTACTTC.

This clonotype occurred many times. The V and J genes are TRBV15 and TRBJ2-2; D uncertain. Trimming pared 8 bases from V and 0 bases from J, leaving 7 bases between. CDR3 size: 13 residues. The germline V gene has CDR1 LNHNV and CDR2 YYDKDF (reference sequence). The CDR3 sequence is CATYSSNTGELFF. The CDR3 nucleotides are TGTGCCACCTACAGTTCGAACACCGGGGAGCTGTTTTTT.

Of note for this clonotype: A much larger clone lies a single base off, so this may be a read error. CDR3 protein: CSSSRGVAYEQYF. CDR3 nucleotides: TGTTCCAGCTCACGAGGGGTCGCCTACGAGCAGTACTTC. This chain uses TRBV18 with TRBJ2-7; D may be TRBD1 or TRBD2 (5 bases each). CDR3 length: 13 residues. Germline V gene sequence: CDR1 KGHSH, CDR2 LQKENI.

This clonotype has a count of ten or more. The chain carries TRBV6-4 and TRBJ2-5, with D perhaps being TRBD1 or TRBD2 (5 bases each). In germline, CDR1 is MRHNA, CDR2 SNTAGT. The V and J ends lost 2 bases and 9 bases respectively, with 13 bases between them. The CDR3 runs to 13 residues. The CDR3 protein is CASSDEIGGPQYF. The CDR3 bases are TGTGCCAGCAGTGACGAGATTGGGGGACCCCAGTACTTC.

The V call is TRBV14, the J call TRBJ2-7; TRBD1 agrees at 8 bases. Germline lookup yields CDR1 SGHDN and CDR2 FVKESK. The CDR3 loop spans 18 amino acids. J lost 0 bases, V lost 0 bases, and 10 bases had no gene match. CDR3: CASSQDRPGQVLSYEQYF. Here the CDR3 DNA reads TGTGCCAGCAGCCAAGATCGACCGGGACAGGTGCTCTCCTACGAGCAGTACTTC.

This clonotype was observed a handful of times. The rearrangement uses TRBV20-1 and TRBJ2-7; 7 bases agree with TRBD1. CDR3 length: 13 residues. Trimming at V came to 2 bases and at J to 7 bases, leaving 8 bases not matched to a gene. Germline V CDR1 and CDR2: DFQATT, SNEGSKA (reference sequence). CDR3 DNA sequence: TGCAGTGCTAGAAGAGGGATCAGGGGGGAGCAGTACTTC. Amino acid sequence: CSARRGIRGEQYF.

This clonotype occurred a few times. The chain carries TRBV12-3 or TRBV12-4 and TRBJ2-3, with TRBD1 identical over 7 bases. This CDR3 spans 15 amino acids. V dropped 2 bases and J dropped 0; count of bases not matched to a gene: 2. CDR3 sequence: CASSLMGQSTDTQYF. The CDR3 nucleotides read TGTGCCAGCAGTTTAATGGGACAGAGCACAGATACGCAGTATTTT.

This clonotype has at least ten counts. The chain employs TRBV12-3 or TRBV12-4 and TRBJ1-2; the match to TRBD1 covers 9 bases. V was clipped by 8 bases and J by 4 bases; unmatched bases: 11. The CDR3 contains 15 residues. In DNA form, the CDR3 reads TGTGCCAGCCAACCGGGACAGGGATCCCTCTATGGCTACACCTTC. Amino acids: CASQPGQGSLYGYTF.

The chain employs TRBV30 and TRBJ1-1; D may be TRBD1 (5 bases). V shed 5 bases and J shed 0 bases, with 10 bases lying between them. Germline V gene data show CDR1 as GTSNPN and CDR2 as SVGIG (reference sequence). This CDR3 spans 13 amino acids. The CDR3: CAWDGGVNTEAFF. CDR3 in DNA: TGTGCCTGGGACGGGGGGGTGAACACTGAAGCTTTCTTT.

This clonotype has more than one count but fewer than ten. The chain uses TRBV11-2 and TRBJ2-2, with D perhaps matching TRBD1 (6 bases). The germline V gene encodes CDR1 SGHAT and CDR2 FQNNGV. This CDR3 has 15 residues. Between the trimmed V and J ends, which lost 3 bases and 6 bases, there was a span of 14 bases. CDR3 protein: CASSLITGYAGELFF. For the CDR3, the DNA is TGTGCCAGCAGCTTGATCACAGGGTATGCCGGGGAGCTGTTTTTT.

The chain joins TRBV19 to TRBJ2-7; 9 nucleotides align to TRBD2. Germline trimming cut 6 bases from V and 5 bases from J; bases unmatched to any gene: 5. The CDR3 loop spans 13 amino acids. Germline CDR1 and CDR2: LNHDA and SQIVND (reference sequence). CDR3 region: CASSRLAADEQYF. The CDR3 DNA follows: TGTGCCAGTAGCCGACTAGCGGCAGACGAGCAGTACTTC.

This clonotype was seen more than once but under ten times. This chain connects TRBV4-1 to TRBJ2-3; 9 positions match TRBD1. The junction had 10 bases not matched to a gene; V was cut back by 5 bases and J by 4 bases. CDR3 length: 16 amino acids. In germline, CDR1 is MGHRA, CDR2 YSYEKL. The CDR3 is CASSFFDRGRADTQYF. The CDR3 region has the DNA TGCGCCAGCAGCTTTTTTGACAGGGGGAGAGCAGATACGCAGTATTTT.

This clonotype was counted only a few times. This chain joins TRBV7-9 and TRBJ1-1; D ambiguous. The CDR3 has 13 amino acids. V shed 6 bases and J shed 1 base, with 9 bases lying between them. CDR1 is SEHNR, CDR2 FQNEAQ, per germline (reference sequence). The CDR3: CASSTTPNTEAFF. In DNA form, the CDR3 reads TGTGCCAGCAGTACTACACCGAACACTGAAGCTTTCTTT. Supplemented by reference TRBV7-9 and TRBJ1-1, the full variable domain reads DTGVSQNPRHKITKRGQNVTFRCDPISEHNRLYWYRQTLGQGPEFLTYFQNEAQLEKSRLLSDRFSAERPKGSFSTLEIQRTEQGDSAMYLCASSTTPNTEAFFGQGTRLTVV.

In this sample, this clonotype turned up many times. The rearrangement links TRBV10-3 to TRBJ1-3; tentative D call: TRBD1 (5 bases). V was shortened by 9 bases and J by 4 bases, with 13 bases between the two germline ends. The CDR3 loop spans 13 amino acids. The germline V gene encodes CDR1 ENHRY and CDR2 SYGVKD. CDR3 in DNA: TGTGCCATGGGGGACGGGTACGGAAACACCATATATTTT. This translates into CAMGDGYGNTIYF.

This clonotype was seen at least ten times. The rearrangement links TRBV28 to TRBJ2-1; 10 bases are shared with TRBD2. The trim removed 4 bases at V and 7 bases at J, leaving 7 bases unmatched. CDR1 MDHEN and CDR2 SYDVKM come from the germline V gene. This CDR3 has 15 residues. In nucleotides, the CDR3 is TGTGCCAGCAGTTACAGCGGGGGGGCCGGGAATGAGCAGTTCTTC. Encoded protein: CASSYSGGAGNEQFF.

This clonotype was seen ten or more times. V is TRBV5-1 and J is TRBJ2-4; possibly TRBD2 for D (6 bases). The V gene lost 5 bases and the J gene lost 7 bases, with 22 bases spanning the gap. The germline V gene has CDR1 SGHRS and CDR2 YFSETQ. This CDR3 spans 16 amino acids. This chain's CDR3 is CASSYLGGTLMNIQYF. CDR3 nucleotide sequence: TGCGCCAGCAGTTACCTAGGAGGGACCTTAATGAACATTCAGTACTTC. Drawing the rest from reference TRBV5-1 and TRBJ2-4, the complete variable domain is KAGVTQTPRYLIKTRGQQVTLSCSPISGHRSVSWYQQTPGQGLQFLFEYFSETQRNKGNFPGRFSGRQFSNSRSEMNVSTLELGDSALYLCASSYLGGTLMNIQYFGAGTRLSVL.

The table lists this clonotype with a few counts. The rearrangement joins TRBV20-1 to TRBJ2-7; 7 bases agree with TRBD2. This CDR3 comprises 12 residues. Per the germline V gene, CDR1 is DFQATT and CDR2 is SNEGSKA (reference sequence). The V gene end was trimmed by 7 bases and the J gene end by 9 bases; junction bases not matched to a gene: 12. The CDR3 sequence: CSVPRGWGGQYF. CDR3 coding DNA: TGCAGTGTCCCGCGAGGATGGGGGGGGCAGTACTTC.

There are many counts of this clonotype. CDR3 nucleotides: TGCAGTGCCTTAGCGGGAACGAACACCGGGGAGCTGTTTTTT. It codes for CSALAGTNTGELFF. The chain couples TRBV20-1 to TRBJ2-2; 8 nucleotides align to TRBD2. There are 14 residues in the CDR3. J was trimmed by 0 bases and V by 6 bases; bases with no gene match: 3. Germline CDR1 DFQATT, CDR2 SNEGSKA (reference sequence).

This clonotype has only a few counts. The chain carries TRBV9 and TRBJ2-3, with 9 positions matching TRBD2. J was trimmed by 0 bases and V by 0 bases; bases with no gene match: 17. The CDR3 extends over 21 amino acids. The V gene's germline CDR1 is SGDLS and CDR2 YYNGEE. The CDR3: CASSVVPTWREGHLSTDTQYF. CDR3 nucleotide sequence: TGTGCCAGCAGCGTAGTTCCTACCTGGCGGGAGGGCCATTTGAGCACAGATACGCAGTATTTT.

This clonotype was seen at least ten times. This chain joins TRBV20-1 and TRBJ2-5; D perhaps matches TRBD2 (7 bases). Germline CDR1 is DFQATT and CDR2 is SNEGSKA (reference sequence). V was pared by 4 bases and J by 4 bases, with 16 bases between. The length of the CDR3 is 14 residues. The CDR3 nucleotides read TGCAGTGCTATATTTGGGGGGGCAGGAGAGACCCAGTACTTC. Amino acids: CSAIFGGAGETQYF.

This clonotype appeared a few times. This chain uses TRBV3-1 with TRBJ2-3; D call uncertain. From germline, CDR1 is LGHDT and CDR2 YNNKEL (reference sequence). Trimming removed 1 base from V and 3 bases from J, with 8 bases in between. The CDR3 spans 14 residues. CDR3 region: CASSQVRFTDTQYF. The CDR3 coding sequence is TGTGCCAGCAGCCAAGTTCGGTTTACAGATACGCAGTATTTT.

The V and J genes are TRBV5-4 and TRBJ2-1; D is uncertain. Per germline, CDR1 SGHNT and CDR2 YYREEE (reference sequence). This CDR3 region has 15 residues. V was cut by 1 base and J by 0 bases, with 8 bases left in between. CDR3 nucleotide sequence: TGTGCCAGCAGCTTGACTGCAAGCTCCTACAATGAGCAGTTCTTC. Its protein is CASSLTASSYNEQFF.

J is TRBJ2-4 and V is TRBV20-1; D gene unclear. V dropped 6 bases and J dropped 9 bases, with 12 bases sitting between them. The germline V gene has CDR1 DFQATT and CDR2 SNEGSKA (reference sequence). The CDR3 runs to 11 residues. DNA for the CDR3: TGCAGTGCCCCGGGCCGTAGCATTCAGTACTTC. Its translation is CSAPGRSIQYF.

In its sample, this clonotype was seen many times. This chain joins TRBV28 and TRBJ2-1; TRBD1 might be the D (6 bases). Germline CDR1 reads MDHEN; CDR2 reads SYDVKM. Between the trimmed V and J ends, which lost 1 base and 0 bases, there was a span of 13 bases. The CDR3 has 17 residues. CDR3 in DNA: TGTGCCAGCAGTTTATACAACGACAGGAGCTCCTACAATGAGCAGTTCTTC. Amino acids: CASSLYNDRSSYNEQFF.

This clonotype has just a few counts. The V call is TRBV12-3 or TRBV12-4, the J call TRBJ1-4; 7 nucleotides align to TRBD1. This CDR3 has 15 amino acids. With 4 bases clipped from V and 5 bases from J, the junction kept 7 bases outside the gene matches. CDR3 region: CASSSQGGDNEKLFF. CDR3 bases: TGTGCCAGCAGTTCTCAGGGGGGGGACAATGAAAAACTGTTTTTT.

This clonotype has just a few counts. The J gene is TRBJ1-3, the V gene TRBV5-1; unclear D gene. The CDR3 runs 18 residues. CDR1 SGHRS and CDR2 YFSETQ come from the germline V gene. Trimming took off 0 bases at V and 0 bases at J, with 16 bases between the two ends. The CDR3 DNA reads TGCGCCAGCAGCTTGGCGGGGTTCGGGAGTCCCTCTGGAAACACCATATATTTT. This sequence encodes CASSLAGFGSPSGNTIYF.